This is a list of T cell receptor beta chains from one sample in a study of CD8+ T cells in alopecia areata. TCRdb's table, derived via immunoSEQ multiplex PCR, lists solely in-frame clones and lacks some. The sample has 200,000 to 250,000 clones, under 60% seen once; the top ten hold about 1.6%. The sequencing used CD4+ T cells sorted from blood, collected at week 4, from a patient treated with tofacitinib. These receptor sequences come from a human donor with alopecia areata. Both conserved end residues are part of each CDR3. Each record gives: V gene, clone size, J gene, D gene, CDR3 protein, CDR3 DNA. The D gene is left open where the match is weak. The size of a clone is reported for some rows only, either as once, few or many, or as a class for expanded clones.

v_gene: TRBV5-6
abundance: NA
j_gene: TRBJ1-5
d_gene: TRBD1
CDR3aa: CASSTTGGASVQPQHF
CDR3nt: TGTGCCAGCAGCACGACAGGGGGCGCATCCGTTCAGCCCCAGCATTTT

v_gene: TRBV10-2
abundance: few
j_gene: TRBJ2-1
d_gene: NA
CDR3aa: CASSGGNEQFF
CDR3nt: TGCGCCAGCAGCGGAGGGAATGAGCAGTTCTTC

v_gene: TRBV29-1
abundance: NA
j_gene: TRBJ2-6
d_gene: TRBD2
CDR3aa: CSVGTSGGAAGANVLTF
CDR3nt: TGCAGCGTAGGGACTAGCGGGGGGGCGGCTGGGGCCAACGTCCTGACTTTC

v_gene: TRBV10-3
abundance: NA
j_gene: TRBJ2-2
d_gene: NA
CDR3aa: CAISGTGELFF
CDR3nt: TGTGCCATCAGTGGGACCGGGGAGCTGTTTTTT

v_gene: TRBV30
abundance: NA
j_gene: TRBJ1-2
d_gene: NA
CDR3aa: CAWRPTGVLYGYTF
CDR3nt: TGTGCCTGGAGGCCGACAGGAGTTCTCTATGGCTACACCTTC

v_gene: TRBV29-1
abundance: NA
j_gene: TRBJ2-4
d_gene: NA
CDR3aa: CSVEGRLKNIQYF
CDR3nt: TGCAGCGTTGAAGGGAGGCTAAAAAACATTCAGTACTTC

v_gene: TRBV28
abundance: few
j_gene: TRBJ1-1
d_gene: NA
CDR3aa: CASSLVRSAEAFF
CDR3nt: TGTGCCAGCAGTTTAGTCAGGTCGGCTGAAGCTTTCTTT

v_gene: TRBV20-1
abundance: once
j_gene: TRBJ1-2
d_gene: TRBD1
CDR3aa: CRGQGPDGYTF
CDR3nt: TGCAGGGGACAGGGACCCGATGGCTACACCTTC

v_gene: TRBV7-6
abundance: NA
j_gene: TRBJ2-3
d_gene: NA
CDR3aa: CASTPRGLRDPRRTDTQYF
CDR3nt: TGTGCCAGCACCCCCCGGGGCCTACGCGACCCCCGGCGCACAGATACGCAGTATTTT

v_gene: TRBV29-1
abundance: NA
j_gene: TRBJ2-1
d_gene: NA
CDR3aa: CSGTNNEQFF
CDR3nt: TGCAGCGGTACGAACAATGAGCAGTTCTTC

v_gene: TRBV30
abundance: NA
j_gene: TRBJ1-2
d_gene: NA
CDR3aa: CAWSGPRETGEGGYTF
CDR3nt: TGTGCCTGGAGTGGTCCCCGGGAAACCGGAGAGGGAGGCTACACCTTC

v_gene: TRBV5-1
abundance: NA
j_gene: TRBJ1-2
d_gene: NA
CDR3aa: CASSTTPNGDGYTF
CDR3nt: TGCGCCAGCAGCACTACTCCTAATGGGGATGGCTACACCTTC

v_gene: TRBV30
abundance: NA
j_gene: TRBJ1-2
d_gene: NA
CDR3aa: CAWSGTNYGYTF
CDR3nt: TGTGCCTGGAGCGGAACCAACTATGGCTACACCTTC

v_gene: TRBV29-1
abundance: NA
j_gene: TRBJ2-7
d_gene: NA
CDR3aa: CSVVGTGAYEQYF
CDR3nt: TGCAGCGTTGTAGGCACAGGAGCCTACGAGCAGTACTTC

v_gene: TRBV7-3
abundance: NA
j_gene: TRBJ1-1
d_gene: NA
CDR3aa: CASSLTINTEAFF
CDR3nt: TGTGCCAGCAGCCTAACCATCAACACTGAAGCTTTCTTT

v_gene: TRBV4-3
abundance: NA
j_gene: TRBJ2-7
d_gene: NA
CDR3aa: CASSQSLGTRNPTKQYF
CDR3nt: TGCGCCAGCAGCCAATCTTTAGGGACTCGAAATCCTACGAAGCAGTACTTC

v_gene: TRBV9
abundance: many
j_gene: TRBJ1-2
d_gene: NA
CDR3aa: CASSEGVTVNYGYTF
CDR3nt: TGTGCCAGCAGCGAGGGCGTGACAGTTAACTATGGCTACACCTTC

v_gene: TRBV9
abundance: NA
j_gene: TRBJ1-6
d_gene: NA
CDR3aa: CASSVEAETNSPLHF
CDR3nt: TGTGCCAGCAGCGTAGAAGCAGAAACAAATTCACCCCTCCACTTT

v_gene: TRBV4-3
abundance: NA
j_gene: TRBJ2-3
d_gene: NA
CDR3aa: CASSQDTVRARTDTQYF
CDR3nt: TGCGCCAGCAGCCAAGATACGGTGCGGGCCCGCACAGATACGCAGTATTTT

v_gene: TRBV30
abundance: NA
j_gene: TRBJ2-7
d_gene: NA
CDR3aa: CAWSTGGAPYEQYF
CDR3nt: TGTGCCTGGAGTACCGGGGGCGCTCCCTACGAGCAGTACTTC

v_gene: TRBV5-6
abundance: few
j_gene: TRBJ2-7
d_gene: NA
CDR3aa: CASSLVRGSEQYF
CDR3nt: TGTGCCAGCAGCTTGGTACGGGGCAGCGAGCAGTACTTC

v_gene: TRBV5-6
abundance: NA
j_gene: TRBJ2-3
d_gene: NA
CDR3aa: CASSGTLTDTQYF
CDR3nt: TGTGCCAGCAGCGGCACATTGACAGATACGCAGTATTTT